Listed below are T cell receptor beta chains from one sample, sequenced in a study of T cell responses to AZD1222 COVID-19 vaccine. The protocol was immunoSEQ multiplex PCR, while the TCRdb copy is restricted to in-frame clones and leaves out a portion. The sample consists of about 130,000 clones, about 88% of them appearing once. This specimen was peripheral blood, taken on day 0 of MenACWY control vaccination. The receptors originated from an adult in good health. CDR3s leave out the opening cysteine and the closing phenylalanine or tryptophan. Each record gives: CDR3 protein, clone size, V gene. For some rows the clone size is stated as once, few or many, or as a class when expanded; others skip it.

ASTLGGPGGNTIY,.,TRBV28
ASGPGQGYNEQF,few,TRBV6-5
ASSFGGSNYGYT,few,TRBV5-1
AWTLAGGGAYNEQF,.,TRBV30
ASSEVVPPGEQF,.,TRBV2
AWSVGGTDTQY,.,TRBV30
ASSRADGYEQY,.,TRBV5-1
ASSLGVDRRTDTQY,.,TRBV7-3
ASSSPMPGGINEQF,.,TRBV9
AISGQENTEAF,.,TRBV10-3
ASSTYSADTQY,.,TRBV9
ASNPTGGYNEQF,.,TRBV9
ASRVFVQETQY,.,TRBV2
ATRDNSNTGELF,.,TRBV10-3
ASSLAGGEQY,.,TRBV7-2
AISENYEQY,.,TRBV10-3
ASSLDGLEGYT,.,TRBV11-2
ASSQGNEQF,.,TRBV4-1
ASSRTRQGWNTEAF,.,TRBV6-2/TRBV6-3
ASSQDPAAAYEQY,.,TRBV3-1/TRBV3-2
ASSEEGQVSPLH,.,TRBV25-1
ASSFAENTEAF,.,TRBV11-3
ASSFGLAGIQETQY,.,TRBV5-4
ASKEWSREATF,.,TRBV27
ASSQFWGRPFDEQY,.,TRBV3-1/TRBV3-2
ASSLLQETQY,.,TRBV28
SAVGAGELF,.,TRBV20-1
ASSLGTTGETQY,.,TRBV28
AWSAGSGGELF,.,TRBV30
ASSLRQGVQPQH,once,TRBV27
ASSYSEEGSPLH,.,TRBV6-6
ATVGGNQPQH,.,TRBV28
ASSYRVNQPQH,.,TRBV6-5
ASSDGPRTDTQY,.,TRBV25-1
ASSVALGTPYEQY,.,TRBV9